The clone carrying this TCR beta chain showed up many times. Its cognate antigen is unknown. These data belong to a study of CD8+CD57+ T cells in acquired aplastic anemia. Overall study findings and caveats: Twenty-nine shared CD8+ CDR3s appeared highly expressed within patients' immunodominant clones.

CDR1 SGHRS and CDR2 YFSETQ come from the germline V gene. The V segment lost 6 bases and the J segment 4 bases; nucleotides outside the gene matches: 12. This CDR3 is 16 amino acids long. All patients picked for sequencing had shown, by flow cytometry, an expansion of CD8+CD57+ cells. There was no therapy given to any patient before the blood sampling took place. The template for TCR beta VDJ and CDR3 sequence profiling was genomic DNA. From the reads, TCRdb called clonotypes with MiXCR, one entry per CDR3 protein. The sample contains about 160,000 distinct CDR3 sequences, under 55% of which appear only once.

Sequencing was done on a sample of sorted CD4+, CD8+, or CD8+CD57+ T cells (not recorded which) from PBMCs. This receptor was identified in a human donor with aplastic anemia. V gene TRBV5-1 combines with J gene TRBJ1-4; TRBD1 matches at 7 bases. Here the CDR3 DNA reads TGCGCCAGCACCGAAAGGGACAGCTCCTTTAATGAAAAACTGTTTTTT. Its translation is CASTERDSSFNEKLFF. The complete variable domain, with remaining parts taken from reference TRBV5-1 and TRBJ1-4, reads KAGVTQTPRYLIKTRGQQVTLSCSPISGHRSVSWYQQTPGQGLQFLFEYFSETQRNKGNFPGRFSGRQFSNSRSEMNVSTLELGDSALYLCASTERDSSFNEKLFFGSGTQLSVL.